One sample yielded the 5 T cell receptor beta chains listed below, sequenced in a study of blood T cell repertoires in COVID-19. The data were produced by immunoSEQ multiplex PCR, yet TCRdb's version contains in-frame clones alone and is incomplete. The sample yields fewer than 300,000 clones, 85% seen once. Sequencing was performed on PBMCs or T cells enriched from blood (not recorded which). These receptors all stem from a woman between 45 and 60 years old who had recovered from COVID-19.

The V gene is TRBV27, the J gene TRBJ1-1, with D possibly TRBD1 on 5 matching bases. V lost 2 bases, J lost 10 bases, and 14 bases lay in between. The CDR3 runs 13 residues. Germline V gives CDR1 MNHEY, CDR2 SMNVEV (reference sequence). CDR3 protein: CASSLRGGFAAFF. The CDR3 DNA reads TGTGCCAGCAGTTTAAGGGGTGGATTTGCAGCTTTCTTT.

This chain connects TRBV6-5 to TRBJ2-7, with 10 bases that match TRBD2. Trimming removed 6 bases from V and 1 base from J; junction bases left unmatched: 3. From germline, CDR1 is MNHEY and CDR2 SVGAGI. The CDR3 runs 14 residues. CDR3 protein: CASSTLAGSYEQYF. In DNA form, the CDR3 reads TGTGCCAGCAGCACACTAGCGGGGTCCTACGAGCAGTACTTC.

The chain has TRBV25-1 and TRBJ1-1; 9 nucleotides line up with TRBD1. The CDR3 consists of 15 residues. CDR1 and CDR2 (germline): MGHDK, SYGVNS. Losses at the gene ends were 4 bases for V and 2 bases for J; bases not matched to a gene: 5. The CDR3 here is CASSVDRGINTEAFF. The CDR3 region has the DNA TGTGCCAGCAGTGTAGACAGGGGGATAAACACTGAAGCTTTCTTT.

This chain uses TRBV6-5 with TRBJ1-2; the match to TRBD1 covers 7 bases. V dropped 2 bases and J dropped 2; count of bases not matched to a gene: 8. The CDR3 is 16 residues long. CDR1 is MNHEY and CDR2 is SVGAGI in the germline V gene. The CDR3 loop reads CASSYLIHRGNYGYTF. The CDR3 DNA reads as TGTGCCAGCAGTTACCTTATCCACAGGGGAAACTATGGCTACACCTTC.

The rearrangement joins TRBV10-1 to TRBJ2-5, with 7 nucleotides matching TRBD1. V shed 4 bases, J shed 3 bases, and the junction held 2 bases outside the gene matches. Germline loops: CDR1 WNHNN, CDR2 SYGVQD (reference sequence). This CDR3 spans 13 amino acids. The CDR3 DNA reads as TGCGCCAGCAGTGGAGGGACAGAAGAGACCCAGTACTTC. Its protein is CASSGGTEETQYF.